These T cell receptor beta chains were read from a single sample in a study of blood T cell repertoires in COVID-19. TCRdb's table, derived via immunoSEQ multiplex PCR, lists solely in-frame clones and lacks some. The repertoire has approximately 300,000 clones, 70% to 90% of them found once; the top ten carry around 6%. Sequencing input: PBMCs or T cells enriched from blood (not recorded which). These receptors all stem from a woman in her twenties or thirties who had recovered from COVID-19. CDR3s include the opening cysteine and the closing phenylalanine or tryptophan. D genes are given only for firm matches. Clone size appears in some rows only: once, few, many, or a class for an expanded clone.

>TRBD1|TRBJ1-2|.|TRBV5-8
CASSGFGAGGLGRSGYTF
TGTGCCAGCAGCGGTTTTGGGGCAGGGGGCCTGGGCCGCTCTGGCTACACCTTC
>.|TRBJ2-1|.|TRBV2
CASITVWGNSYNEQFF
TGTGCCAGCATCACGGTGTGGGGCAACTCCTACAATGAGCAGTTCTTC
>.|TRBJ1-2|.|TRBV29-1
CSVVDSSYGYTF
TGCAGCGTTGTGGACAGCTCCTATGGCTACACCTTC
>.|TRBJ2-1|.|TRBV7-7
CASSVNRVSYNEQFF
TGTGCTAGCAGCGTGAACAGGGTGTCCTACAATGAGCAGTTCTTC
>TRBD2|TRBJ2-7|few|TRBV5-6
CASSLALAEFYEQYF
TGTGCCAGCAGCTTGGCCCTAGCGGAGTTCTACGAGCAGTACTTC
>.|TRBJ2-1|.|TRBV7-3
CASSPNSYNEQFF
TGTGCCAGCAGCCCAAACTCATACAATGAGCAGTTCTTC
>.|TRBJ1-1|.|TRBV30
CAWSQGGVAFF
TGTGCCTGGAGTCAGGGAGGGGTAGCTTTCTTT
>TRBD2|TRBJ2-7|.|TRBV5-4
CASSLQRGSYEQYF
TGTGCCAGCAGCTTGCAGCGGGGGAGCTACGAGCAGTACTTC
>TRBD1|TRBJ1-6|.|TRBV10-1
CASTQQGILGSYNSPLHF
TGCGCCAGCACCCAACAGGGGATTTTGGGCTCCTATAATTCACCCCTCCACTTT
>.|TRBJ1-1|.|TRBV27
CASSPQANTEAFF
TGTGCCAGCAGTCCACAGGCGAACACTGAAGCTTTCTTT
>.|TRBJ2-3|once|TRBV7-7
CASSLVESDTQYF
TGTGCTAGCAGCTTAGTAGAAAGCGATACGCAGTATTTT
>.|TRBJ1-4|.|TRBV19
CASAWGITNEKLFF
TGTGCCTCGGCCTGGGGCATAACTAATGAAAAACTGTTTTTT
>.|TRBJ1-1|.|TRBV11-2
CASSLGAGSSDQAFF
TGTGCCAGCAGCTTAGGGGCCGGGAGTTCGGATCAAGCTTTCTTT
>.|TRBJ1-1|.|TRBV6-5
CASSYSAGMNTEAFF
TGTGCCAGCAGTTACTCGGCAGGCATGAACACTGAAGCTTTCTTT
>TRBD1|TRBJ1-4|.|TRBV29-1
CSVTGVANEKLFF
TGCAGCGTGACAGGGGTTGCTAATGAAAAACTGTTTTTT
>.|TRBJ1-2|.|TRBV25-1
CASWGHGGYGYTF
TGTGCCAGTTGGGGCCACGGAGGGTATGGCTACACCTTC
>.|TRBJ2-7|.|TRBV21-1
CASSQIQGENSSYEQYF
TGTGCCAGCAGCCAAATACAGGGGGAGAATAGCTCCTACGAGCAGTACTTC
>.|TRBJ2-7|.|TRBV20-1
CSATSSGEQYF
TGCAGTGCTACCAGCTCGGGCGAGCAGTACTTC
>TRBD2|TRBJ2-1|once|TRBV27
CASSFHRLAGEQFF
TGTGCCAGCAGTTTCCACCGACTAGCGGGGGAGCAGTTCTTC
>.|TRBJ1-6|.|TRBV3-1/TRBV3-2
CASSQVWSGGNSPLHF
TGTGCCAGCAGCCAAGTCTGGAGCGGGGGTAATTCACCCCTCCACTTT
>.|TRBJ2-5|.|TRBV4-1
CASSQDSGPGTQYF
TGCGCCAGCAGCCAAGATAGTGGGCCAGGGACCCAGTACTTC
>.|TRBJ1-1|.|TRBV2
CASSRAGARSEAFF
TGTGCCAGCAGTCGAGCAGGGGCGAGATCTGAAGCTTTCTTT
>TRBD1|TRBJ2-7|.|TRBV7-7
CASSRDRAQYF
TGTGCTAGCAGCCGAGACAGGGCGCAGTACTTC
>.|TRBJ1-4|.|TRBV19
CASSMWRDATLEKLFF
TGTGCCAGTAGTATGTGGAGGGACGCAACACTTGAAAAACTGTTTTTT
>.|TRBJ1-1|.|TRBV7-3
CASSLGQGRANTEAFF
TGTGCCAGCAGCTTAGGGCAGGGAAGGGCGAACACTGAAGCTTTCTTT
>.|TRBJ1-3|.|TRBV5-8
CASSFLLPGNTIYF
TGTGCCAGCAGCTTTCTTCTTCCTGGAAACACCATATATTTT
>TRBD1|TRBJ1-5|.|TRBV7-8
CASSFGTGDQPQHF
TGTGCCAGCAGCTTTGGGACAGGGGATCAGCCCCAGCATTTT
>TRBD1|TRBJ1-1|.|TRBV4-2
CASSHDRGRTEAFF
TGTGCCAGCAGCCATGACAGGGGGAGAACTGAAGCTTTCTTT
>.|TRBJ1-5|.|TRBV7-2
CASSSRAGELPSNQPQHF
TGTGCCAGCAGCTCGAGGGCAGGGGAACTACCTAGCAATCAGCCCCAGCATTTT
>.|TRBJ1-4|.|TRBV5-6
CASSDRFNANEKLFF
TGTGCCAGCAGCGATCGGTTCAATGCTAATGAAAAACTGTTTTTT
>TRBD1|TRBJ1-1|.|TRBV28
CASSFSGRGTTEAFF
TGTGCCAGCAGTTTTTCCGGCAGGGGGACCACTGAAGCTTTCTTT
>.|TRBJ2-1|.|TRBV6-1
CASSDSIGPSYNEQFF
TGTGCCAGCAGTGATAGTATTGGGCCGAGCTACAATGAGCAGTTCTTC
>.|TRBJ1-5|.|TRBV19
CANSRGEGAYNQPQHF
TGTGCCAATAGTAGGGGTGAGGGCGCATACAATCAGCCCCAGCATTTT
>.|TRBJ2-5|.|TRBV5-6
CASSGEEETQYF
TGTGCCAGCAGCGGCGAGGAGGAGACCCAGTACTTC
>TRBD2|TRBJ2-3|.|TRBV7-6
CASSLGAGVTDTQYF
TGTGCCAGCAGCTTAGGAGCGGGGGTCACAGATACGCAGTATTTT
>.|TRBJ1-1|.|TRBV3-1/TRBV3-2
CASSQQGIRNTEAFF
TGTGCCAGCAGCCAACAGGGGATAAGAAACACTGAAGCTTTCTTT
>TRBD1|TRBJ1-5|.|TRBV4-1
CASSWDRFDQPQHF
TGCGCCAGCAGTTGGGACAGGTTTGATCAGCCCCAGCATTTT
>.|TRBJ1-3|.|TRBV2
CASLHRDPGNTIYF
TGTGCCAGCTTACACAGGGACCCTGGAAACACCATATATTTT
>.|TRBJ2-7|few|TRBV19
CASSLGTAYEQYF
TGTGCCAGTAGTCTAGGCACAGCCTACGAGCAGTACTTC
>.|TRBJ2-1|.|TRBV5-1
CASSLNGQASNNEQFF
TGCGCCAGCAGCTTGAATGGGCAGGCCAGCAACAATGAGCAGTTCTTC
>.|TRBJ1-5|.|TRBV2
CASSALDSLNQPQHF
TGTGCCAGCAGCGCCCTGGACAGCTTAAATCAGCCCCAGCATTTT
>TRBD2|TRBJ2-7|.|TRBV6-5
CASSNSGGTYEQYF
TGTGCCAGCAGTAATAGCGGGGGTACCTACGAGCAGTACTTC
>TRBD1|TRBJ1-1|.|TRBV7-2
CASSLAGQGEAFF
TGTGCCAGCAGCTTAGCGGGACAGGGGGAAGCTTTCTTT
>.|TRBJ1-1|.|TRBV6-6
CASRGREGANTEAFF
TGTGCCAGCAGGGGGCGGGAGGGAGCGAACACTGAAGCTTTCTTT
>TRBD1|TRBJ1-6|.|TRBV7-9
CAGSFGQGGSYNSPLHF
TGTGCCGGCAGCTTTGGACAGGGAGGGTCCTATAATTCACCCCTCCACTTT
>.|TRBJ1-1|.|TRBV30
CAWQQGRTEAFF
TGTGCCTGGCAACAGGGTCGGACTGAAGCTTTCTTT
>.|TRBJ2-7|.|TRBV30
CAFARRGGYEQYF
TGTGCCTTTGCCCGGAGGGGGGGATACGAGCAGTACTTC
>TRBD2|TRBJ2-3|.|TRBV11-2
CASSLRLAFSTDTQYF
TGTGCCAGCAGCCTCAGACTAGCGTTTAGCACAGATACGCAGTATTTT
>TRBD1|TRBJ2-1|.|TRBV27
CASSSEPGGNEQFF
TGTGCCAGCAGTTCGGAACCAGGGGGCAATGAGCAGTTCTTC
>.|TRBJ2-7|.|TRBV4-3
CASSQDSIGYSYEQYF
TGCGCCAGCAGCCAAGATAGTATCGGTTACTCCTACGAGCAGTACTTC
>TRBD1|TRBJ1-5|.|TRBV6-5
CASSSGQGWNQPQHF
TGTGCCAGCAGTTCAGGACAGGGGTGGAATCAGCCCCAGCATTTT
>TRBD1|TRBJ1-2|.|TRBV7-9
CASSSAQGRTVYGYTF
TGTGCCAGCAGCTCCGCACAGGGGCGCACGGTCTATGGCTACACCTTC